This is a list of T cell receptor beta chains from one sample in a study of T-cell memory formation after mild COVID-19. TCRdb reprocessed the 5' RACE reads with MiXCR, giving one entry per CDR3 protein. The sample has about 250,000 distinct CDR3 sequences, 15% to 20% seen once. Specimen: PBMCs or a T cell subset sorted from them (not recorded which). These receptor sequences come from a man aged 18 to 30 who had mild COVID-19 (a few samples of this study predate the infection). Cell type and time point are not known. Both conserved end residues are part of each CDR3. Each record gives: CDR3 protein, CDR3 DNA, D gene, clone size, V gene, J gene. The D gene is left open where the match is weak. Clone size is given for some rows only: seen once, a few or many times, or a class if the clone is expanded.

CASSLPGTGKETQYF	TGTGCCAGCAGTTTACCCGGGACAGGGAAAGAGACCCAGTACTTC	TRBD1	few	TRBV12-3/TRBV12-4	TRBJ2-5
CASSQEARINYGYTF	TGCGCCAGCAGCCAAGAAGCCCGGATTAACTATGGCTACACCTTC	.	few	TRBV4-3	TRBJ1-2
CASSPPRGGGGAGNTIYF	TGCGCCAGCAGCCCCCCCCGAGGGGGTGGGGGCGCTGGAAACACCATATATTTT	.	few	TRBV4-3	TRBJ1-3
CASSLGTSGVGEQFF	TGTGCCAGCAGTTTGGGGACTAGCGGGGTTGGTGAGCAGTTCTTC	TRBD2	.	TRBV27	TRBJ2-1
CASSTNPTGYGYTF	TGTGCCAGCAGCACTAACCCGACAGGCTATGGCTACACCTTC	.	.	TRBV11-1	TRBJ1-2
CASSLEGLNTEAFF	TGTGCCAGCAGCTTAGAGGGTCTGAACACTGAAGCTTTCTTT	.	few	TRBV7-9	TRBJ1-1
CSASAPRGPTDTQYF	TGCAGTGCTAGTGCTCCGCGGGGGCCCACAGATACGCAGTATTTT	.	.	TRBV20-1	TRBJ2-3
CSVRALGAETQYF	TGCAGTGTTAGGGCTCTCGGGGCAGAGACCCAGTACTTC	.	few	TRBV20-1	TRBJ2-5
CASSPQGRPLSFNEQFF	TGTGCCAGCAGCCCCCAGGGTAGACCTCTCTCGTTTAATGAGCAGTTCTTC	.	few	TRBV7-3	TRBJ2-1
CASSEPGGDAFF	TGCGCCAGCAGCGAGCCAGGGGGTGACGCTTTCTTT	TRBD1	few	TRBV5-1	TRBJ1-1
CASRIWTEGPNSPLHF	TGTGCCAGCAGGATTTGGACAGAAGGCCCAAATTCACCCCTCCACTTT	.	.	TRBV7-2	TRBJ1-6
CASNPVSGANVLTF	TGTGCCAGCAACCCAGTCTCTGGGGCCAACGTCCTGACTTTC	.	few	TRBV6-6	TRBJ2-6
CASSRPLRGSTDTQYF	TGTGCCAGCAGCCGACCTCTAAGGGGTAGCACAGATACGCAGTATTTT	.	.	TRBV6-6	TRBJ2-3
CASSFRAVAGELFF	TGTGCCAGCAGCTTCAGGGCTGTCGCCGGGGAGCTGTTTTTT	.	.	TRBV7-8	TRBJ2-2
CASSPGTSGGTDTQYF	TGCGCCAGCAGCCCCGGGACTAGCGGAGGCACAGATACGCAGTATTTT	TRBD2	.	TRBV5-1	TRBJ2-3
CATSRTGGTSSYNEQFF	TGTGCCACCAGCAGAACGGGGGGAACTAGCTCCTACAATGAGCAGTTCTTC	TRBD2	few	TRBV15	TRBJ2-1
CASSFPGDYNEQFF	TGCGCCAGCAGCTTCCCAGGGGATTACAATGAGCAGTTCTTC	.	few	TRBV5-1	TRBJ2-1
CASSPTGLGAYEQYF	TGCGCCAGCAGCCCGACGGGCCTAGGGGCTTACGAGCAGTACTTC	.	.	TRBV5-1	TRBJ2-7
CSARGGWYEQFF	TGCAGTGCTCGGGGGGGTTGGTATGAGCAGTTCTTC	TRBD2	many	TRBV20-1	TRBJ2-1
CASMRAGGTGELFF	TGTGCCAGCATGCGTGCGGGGGGAACCGGGGAGCTGTTTTTT	TRBD2	.	TRBV28	TRBJ2-2
CASRRDRGGNEQFF	TGTGCCAGCAGGAGGGACAGGGGCGGGAATGAGCAGTTCTTC	TRBD1	few	TRBV6-5	TRBJ2-1
CASSQESGAVYNEQFF	TGTGCCAGCAGCCAAGAGTCGGGAGCAGTCTACAATGAGCAGTTCTTC	.	.	TRBV4-2	TRBJ2-1
CASSPAGTGREKLFF	TGTGCCAGCAGCCCCGCCGGGACAGGACGGGAAAAACTGTTTTTT	TRBD1	.	TRBV7-2	TRBJ1-4
CASSQALTGGSHEQYF	TGCGCCAGCAGCCAGGCCTTGACAGGGGGTAGCCACGAGCAGTACTTC	TRBD1	.	TRBV4-1	TRBJ2-7
CSARQAQRGYNEQFF	TGCAGTGCTAGACAGGCCCAGCGGGGGTACAATGAGCAGTTCTTC	TRBD2	.	TRBV20-1	TRBJ2-1
CASSPPAHFRGEQYF	TGTGCCAGCAGCCCACCCGCCCACTTCCGAGGCGAGCAGTACTTC	.	.	TRBV13	TRBJ2-7
CASSQTGRVGQPQHF	TGCGCCAGCAGCCAAACTGGCAGGGTCGGGCAGCCCCAGCATTTT	.	.	TRBV4-1	TRBJ1-5